This TCR beta chain was documented in a study of T cells after yellow fever vaccination. General observations from the study: From the bulk population, abundant clonotypes could contaminate and appear within FACS-sorted repertoires.

CDR3 length: 15 amino acids. Germline V gives CDR1 SGHTA, CDR2 FQGNSA. With 2 bases removed from V and 0 bases from J, the gap between germline ends came to 11 bases. MiXCR, run by TCRdb on the 5' RACE reads, gives a single entry per CDR3 protein. The sample contains roughly 240,000 distinct CDR3 sequences, 6.5% to 7.5% of which appear only once. About this clonotype: Its matching antigen is unknown.

The TCR sequence derives from a man aged 30 to 39 who received the YFV17D yellow fever vaccine. Sequenced material: CD4+ T cells sorted from PBMCs, taken on the day of the yellow fever booster vaccination. V usage is TRBV7-2 and J usage is TRBJ2-7, with D perhaps being TRBD1 or TRBD2 (5 bases each). In DNA form, the CDR3 reads TGTGCCAGCAGCTTAACGACGGGGCACTCCTACGAGCAGTACTTC. Translating gives CASSLTTGHSYEQYF.